This T cell receptor beta chain was sequenced during a study of cytomegalovirus exposure and HLA in healthy donors. The study's findings and limits: Per a prior analysis, the majority of TCR beta V segments were productive roughly 90% or roughly 30% of the time.

Note on this clone: Its antigen is still unknown.

The PCR made use of 60 Vbeta and 13 Jbeta primers. In the study's own analysis: An analysis performed later counted 72 million or so unique TCR beta chains (approximately 11 million of them shared). Some clones are missing from TCRdb's copy, which holds only in-frame ones; the method was immunoSEQ multiplex PCR. From that table come the V and J calls and clone size; the DNA was used to work out D and trimming. The sample shows around 100,000 clones, about 81% of them seen only once. The trim removed 0 bases at V and 8 bases at J, leaving 10 bases unmatched. This CDR3 has 16 residues. Germline V gives CDR1 SGHRS, CDR2 YFSETQ. At the time of sampling, donors were nominally healthy, though unrecorded immune exposures were likely.

Sequencing was carried out using PBMCs. The source is a man younger than 35 in good health and CMV-seronegative. J is TRBJ1-4 and V is TRBV5-1; 7 nucleotides agree with TRBD1. CDR3 in DNA: TGCGCCAGCAGCTTGGTTCCACAGGGGAGGAACGAAAAACTGTTTTTT. Translation: CASSLVPQGRNEKLFF.